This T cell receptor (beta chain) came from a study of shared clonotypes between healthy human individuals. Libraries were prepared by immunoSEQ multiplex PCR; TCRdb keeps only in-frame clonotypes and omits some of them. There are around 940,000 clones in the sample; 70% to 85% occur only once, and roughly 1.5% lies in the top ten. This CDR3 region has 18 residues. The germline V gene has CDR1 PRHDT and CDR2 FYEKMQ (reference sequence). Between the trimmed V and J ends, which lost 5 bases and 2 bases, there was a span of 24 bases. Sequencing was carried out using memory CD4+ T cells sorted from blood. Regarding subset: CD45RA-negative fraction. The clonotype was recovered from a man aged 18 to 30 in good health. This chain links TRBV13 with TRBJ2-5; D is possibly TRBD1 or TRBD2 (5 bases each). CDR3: CASSPSPRMGEGQETQYF. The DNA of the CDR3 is TGTGCCAGCAGCCCAAGCCCTCGTATGGGAGAGGGGCAAGAGACCCAGTACTTC.